One T cell receptor (beta chain) is described in this entry. Its antigen is not identified. The sample, 7.5 to 10 milliliters of peripheral blood, was drawn from each donor. Researchers isolated at least 7 million PBMCs per sample. A second PCR, run for about 6 to 11 cycles, used a sample-barcoded 5' primer plus a J-beta primer mix. Each cDNA molecule, via a template-switch adaptor with 12 random nucleotides, was tagged. TCRdb used MiXCR to reprocess the 5' RACE reads, holding one entry per CDR3 protein. The table has about a million distinct CDR3 sequences, around 49% seen once. This sample stems from a study of blood T cells in healthy people across ages. Looked up from germline, CDR1 is SGHRS and CDR2 is YFSETQ. V lost 4 bases and J 0 bases, leaving 11 bases between the germline ends. The CDR3 has 15 amino acids. Study-wide results and caveats: Compared with aged donors, long-lived donors showed fewer expanded clones, suggesting selection.

Specimen: blood. The TCR sequence derives from a man under 40 in good health. The rearrangement links TRBV5-1 to TRBJ2-1; no clear D gene. CDR3: CASSPKRSSYNEQFF. CDR3 nucleotide sequence: TGCGCCAGCAGCCCCAAACGGAGCTCCTACAATGAGCAGTTCTTC.